What follows describes a single TCR beta chain. The antigen is not known. Noted time point: week 47, end of study. What each vaccine dose contained was 300 ug of mutant IDH1 20-mer peptide, accompanied by topical imiquimod. The study enrolled donors with new WHO grade 3 or 4 IDH1-mutant, ATRX-lost astrocytomas. The data originate from a study of a mutant IDH1 vaccine in newly diagnosed glioma. Whole-study context: Treated patients comprised approximately 60% males and around 40% females, mean age roughly 44 years.

Generated by immunoSEQ multiplex PCR, the TCRdb table keeps only in-frame clones and is missing some. This table has just over 60,000 clones, under 85% appearing once. Trimming at V came to 3 bases and at J to 2 bases, leaving 3 bases not matched to a gene. The CDR3 sequence is 14 residues long. CDR1 is SGHRS, CDR2 YFSETQ, per germline. The chain uses TRBV5-1 and TRBJ2-3; TRBD1 matches at 7 bases. The source is a man aged 30 to 39 with glioma. The input for sequencing was PBMCs, taken from a glioma patient whose treatment included an IDH1 peptide vaccine. In DNA, the CDR3 is TGCGCCAGCAGCTCGGACAGGATCACAGATACGCAGTATTTT. Protein: CASSSDRITDTQYF.